This TCR beta chain was sequenced for a study of regulatory T cells in long-lasting Graves disease. Time point meaning: persistent/refractory GD, antithyroid drugs over 5 years with positive TRAb. PBMCs were the source of the RNA used for TCR sequencing. For TCR beta, libraries came from iRepertoire HTBI primers and Arm-PCR of CDR3 regions. TCRdb itself ran the multiplex PCR reads through MiXCR, one entry per CDR3 protein. In the table there are around 450,000 distinct CDR3 sequences, roughly 21% of which are singletons. The sequences come from peripheral blood mononuclear cells (PBMCs), collected when the disease was refractory, from a patient treated with antithyroid drugs. This receptor was taken from a female donor with Graves disease.

The chain's CDR3 is CASSVARDRDNTGELFF. The CDR3 nucleotides are TGTGCCAGCAGCGTAGCTAGGGACAGGGATAACACCGGGGAGCTGTTTTTT. The chain uses TRBV9 and TRBJ2-2; the match to TRBD1 covers 9 bases. CDR3 length: 17 amino acids. J was trimmed by 2 bases and V by 0 bases; bases with no gene match: 5. Germline V gives CDR1 SGDLS, CDR2 YYNGEE.